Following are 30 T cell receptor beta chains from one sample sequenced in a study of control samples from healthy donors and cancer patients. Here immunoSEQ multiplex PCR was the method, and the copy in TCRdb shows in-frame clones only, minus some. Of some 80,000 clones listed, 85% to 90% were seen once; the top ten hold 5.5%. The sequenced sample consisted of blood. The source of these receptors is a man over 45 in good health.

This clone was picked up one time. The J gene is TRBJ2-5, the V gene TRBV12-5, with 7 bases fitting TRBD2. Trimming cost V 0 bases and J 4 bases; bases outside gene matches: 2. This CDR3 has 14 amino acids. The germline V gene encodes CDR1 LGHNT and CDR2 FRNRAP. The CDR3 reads CASGLVGGGETQYF. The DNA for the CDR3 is TGTGCTAGTGGTTTGGTTGGGGGGGGAGAGACCCAGTACTTC.

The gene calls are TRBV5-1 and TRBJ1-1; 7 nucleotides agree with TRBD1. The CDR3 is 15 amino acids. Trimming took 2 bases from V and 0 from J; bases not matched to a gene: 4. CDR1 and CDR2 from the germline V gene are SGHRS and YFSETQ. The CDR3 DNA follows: TGCGCCAGCAGCTTCTCGGGACAGATGAACACTGAAGCTTTCTTT. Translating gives CASSFSGQMNTEAFF.

The CDR3 region is CAWSRRGGRRTEAFF. CDR3 sequence (DNA): TGTGCCTGGAGCCGAAGAGGGGGTAGGCGCACTGAAGCTTTCTTT. This rearrangement joins TRBV30 to TRBJ1-1, with D maybe TRBD1 (6 bases). Deletions cut 3 bases from V and 4 bases from J, with 18 bases between. From germline, CDR1 is GTSNPN and CDR2 SVGIG (reference sequence). The CDR3 has 15 amino acids.

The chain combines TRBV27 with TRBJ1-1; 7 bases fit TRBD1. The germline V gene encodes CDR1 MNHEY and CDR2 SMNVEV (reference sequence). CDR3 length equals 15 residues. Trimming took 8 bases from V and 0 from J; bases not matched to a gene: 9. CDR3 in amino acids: CASHARGQMNTEAFF. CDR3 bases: TGTGCCAGCCACGCGAGGGGACAGATGAACACTGAAGCTTTCTTT.

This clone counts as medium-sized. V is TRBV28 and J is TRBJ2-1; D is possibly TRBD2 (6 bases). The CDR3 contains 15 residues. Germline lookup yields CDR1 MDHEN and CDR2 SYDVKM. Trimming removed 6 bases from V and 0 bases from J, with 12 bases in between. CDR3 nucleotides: TGTGCCAGCAGCCCCGACGGGAGCTCCTACAATGAGCAGTTCTTC. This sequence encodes CASSPDGSSYNEQFF.

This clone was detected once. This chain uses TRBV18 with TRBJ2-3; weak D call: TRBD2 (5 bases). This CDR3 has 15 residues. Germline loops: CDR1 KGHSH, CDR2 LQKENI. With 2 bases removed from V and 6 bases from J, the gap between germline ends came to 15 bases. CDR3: CASSPVAGKADTQYF. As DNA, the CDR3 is TGTGCCAGCTCACCAGTAGCCGGGAAAGCGGATACGCAGTATTTT. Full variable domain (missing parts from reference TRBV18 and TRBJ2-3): NAGVMQNPRHLVRRRGQEARLRCSPMKGHSHVYWYRQLPEEGLKFMVYLQKENIIDESGMPKERFSAEFPKEGPSILRIQQVVRGDSAAYFCASSPVAGKADTQYFGPGTRLTVL.

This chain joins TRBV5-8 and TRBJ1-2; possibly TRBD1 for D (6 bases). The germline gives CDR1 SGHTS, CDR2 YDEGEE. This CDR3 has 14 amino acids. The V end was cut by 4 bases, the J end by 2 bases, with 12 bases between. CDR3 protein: CASSPPGTNYGYTF. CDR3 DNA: TGTGCCAGCAGCCCACCCGGGACAAACTATGGCTACACCTTC.

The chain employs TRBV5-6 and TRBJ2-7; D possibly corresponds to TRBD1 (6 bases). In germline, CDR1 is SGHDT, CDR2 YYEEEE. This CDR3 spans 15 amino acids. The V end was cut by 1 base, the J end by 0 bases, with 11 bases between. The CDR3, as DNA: TGTGCCAGCAGCTTGAGAGGGGGTGCCTCCTACGAGCAGTACTTC. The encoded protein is CASSLRGGASYEQYF.

The CDR3 reads CASRRDRGRNQPQHF. The CDR3 nucleotides are TGTGCCAGCAGACGGGACAGGGGACGCAATCAGCCCCAGCATTTT. The gene calls are TRBV27 and TRBJ1-5; TRBD1 matches 10 bases. The J segment lost 2 bases and the V segment lost 6 bases, leaving 4 bases of the junction unmatched. Looked up from germline, CDR1 is MNHEY and CDR2 is SMNVEV (reference sequence). The CDR3 runs 15 residues.

The CDR3 DNA is TGTGCCACCGCGGGACGGCGAGGCTACACCTTC. It specifies CATAGRRGYTF. V usage is TRBV12-3 or TRBV12-4 and J usage is TRBJ1-2, with D maybe TRBD1 (5 bases). CDR3 length equals 11 residues. V dropped 10 bases and J dropped 8 bases, with 14 bases sitting between them.

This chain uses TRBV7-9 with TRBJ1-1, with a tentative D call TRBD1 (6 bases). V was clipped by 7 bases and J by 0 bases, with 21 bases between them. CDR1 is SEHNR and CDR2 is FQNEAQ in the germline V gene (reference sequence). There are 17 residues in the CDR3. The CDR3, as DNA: TGTGCCAGCATGGGGGGCGGATTCACCTACATGAACACTGAAGCTTTCTTT. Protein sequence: CASMGGGFTYMNTEAFF. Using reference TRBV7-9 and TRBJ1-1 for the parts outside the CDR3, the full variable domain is DTGVSQNPRHKITKRGQNVTFRCDPISEHNRLYWYRQTLGQGPEFLTYFQNEAQLEKSRLLSDRFSAERPKGSFSTLEIQRTEQGDSAMYLCASMGGGFTYMNTEAFFGQGTRLTVV.

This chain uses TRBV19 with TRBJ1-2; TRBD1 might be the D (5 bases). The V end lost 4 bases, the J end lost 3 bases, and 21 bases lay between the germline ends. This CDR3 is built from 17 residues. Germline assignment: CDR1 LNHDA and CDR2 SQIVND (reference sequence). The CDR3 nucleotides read TGTGCCAGTAGTACTCGGCCAGTCCAAGCCAGGGACTATGGCTACACCTTC. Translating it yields CASSTRPVQARDYGYTF.

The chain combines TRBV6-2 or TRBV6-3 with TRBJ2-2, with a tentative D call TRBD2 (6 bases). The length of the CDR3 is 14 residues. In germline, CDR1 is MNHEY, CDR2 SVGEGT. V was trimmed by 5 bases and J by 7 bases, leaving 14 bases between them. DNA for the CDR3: TGTGCCAGCAGTGTAACACCCGGGGGCGGGGAGCTGTTTTTT. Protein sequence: CASSVTPGGGELFF.

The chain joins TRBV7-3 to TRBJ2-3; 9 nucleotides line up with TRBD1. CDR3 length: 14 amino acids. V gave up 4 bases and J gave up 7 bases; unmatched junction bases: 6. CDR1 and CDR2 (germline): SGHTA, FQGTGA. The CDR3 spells CASSSGTGLNTQYF. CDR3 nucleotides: TGTGCCAGCAGCTCCGGGACAGGGTTAAATACGCAGTATTTT.

The CDR3: CASSTTVTREKLFF. CDR3 sequence (DNA): TGCGCCAGCAGCACGACAGTTACCCGTGAAAAACTGTTTTTT. The chain links TRBV5-1 to TRBJ1-4; possibly TRBD1 for D (5 bases). Trimming stripped 4 bases from V and 7 bases from J, with 14 bases between. The CDR3 sequence is 14 residues long. The germline CDR1 and CDR2 sequences are SGHRS and YFSETQ.

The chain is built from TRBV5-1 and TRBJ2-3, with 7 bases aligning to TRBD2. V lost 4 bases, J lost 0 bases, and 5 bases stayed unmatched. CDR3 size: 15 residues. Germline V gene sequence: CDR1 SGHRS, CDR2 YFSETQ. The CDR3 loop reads CASSRLGGSTDTQYF. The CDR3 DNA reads TGCGCCAGCAGCCGTCTCGGGGGGAGCACAGATACGCAGTATTTT.

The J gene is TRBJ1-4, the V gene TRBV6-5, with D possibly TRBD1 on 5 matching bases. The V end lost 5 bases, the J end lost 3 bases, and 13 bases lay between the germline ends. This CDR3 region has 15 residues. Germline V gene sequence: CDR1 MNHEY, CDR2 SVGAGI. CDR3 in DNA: TGTGCCAGCAGTCTATACACAGGAGCTAATGAAAAACTGTTTTTT. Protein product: CASSLYTGANEKLFF.

The CDR3 spells CAWRGLPTYNEQFF. The CDR3 DNA sequence: TGTGCCTGGAGGGGACTTCCGACCTACAATGAGCAGTTCTTC. The rearrangement joins TRBV30 to TRBJ2-1; maybe TRBD2 (6 bases). CDR1 and CDR2 from the germline V gene are GTSNPN and SVGIG (reference sequence). Trimming stripped 3 bases from V and 2 bases from J, with 11 bases between. CDR3 size: 14 residues. The complete variable domain, with remaining parts taken from reference TRBV30 and TRBJ2-1, reads SQTIHQWPATLVQPVGSPLSLECTVEGTSNPNLYWYRQAAGRGLQLLFYSVGIGQISSEVPQNLSASRPQDRQFILSSKKLLLSDSGFYLCAWRGLPTYNEQFFGPGTRLTVL.

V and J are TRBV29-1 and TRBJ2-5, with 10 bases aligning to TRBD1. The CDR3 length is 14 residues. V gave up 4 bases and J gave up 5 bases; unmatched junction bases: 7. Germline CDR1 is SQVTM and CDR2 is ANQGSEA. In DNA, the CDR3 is TGCAGCGTTGCTGGGACAGGGGTTTCGGAGACCCAGTACTTC. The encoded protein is CSVAGTGVSETQYF.

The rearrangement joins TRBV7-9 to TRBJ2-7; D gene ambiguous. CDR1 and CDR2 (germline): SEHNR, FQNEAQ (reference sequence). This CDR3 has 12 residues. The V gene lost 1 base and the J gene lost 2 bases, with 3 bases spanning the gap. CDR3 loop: CASSLEAYEQYF. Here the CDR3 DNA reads TGTGCCAGCAGCTTAGAAGCCTACGAGCAGTACTTC.

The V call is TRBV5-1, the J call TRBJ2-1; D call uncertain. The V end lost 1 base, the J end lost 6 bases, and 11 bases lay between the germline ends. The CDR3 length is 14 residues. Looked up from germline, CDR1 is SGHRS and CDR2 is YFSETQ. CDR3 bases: TGCGCCAGCAGCTTGTATGACGGCTCCAATGAGCAGTTCTTC. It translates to CASSLYDGSNEQFF.

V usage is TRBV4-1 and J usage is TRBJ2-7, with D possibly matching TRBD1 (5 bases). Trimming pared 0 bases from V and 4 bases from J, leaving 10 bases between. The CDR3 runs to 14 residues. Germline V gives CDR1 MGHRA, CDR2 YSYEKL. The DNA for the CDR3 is TGCGCCAGCAGCCAAGATCCCCAGGGTTACGAGCAGTACTTC. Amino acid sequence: CASSQDPQGYEQYF.

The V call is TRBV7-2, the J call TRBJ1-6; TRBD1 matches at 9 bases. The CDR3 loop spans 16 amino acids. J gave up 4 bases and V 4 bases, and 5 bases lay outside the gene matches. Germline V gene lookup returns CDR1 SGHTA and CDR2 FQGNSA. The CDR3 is CASSSRDRAYNSPLHF. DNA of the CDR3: TGTGCCAGCAGCTCGCGGGACAGGGCATATAATTCACCCCTCCACTTT. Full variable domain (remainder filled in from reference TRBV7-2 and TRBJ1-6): GAGVSQSPSNKVTEKGKDVELRCDPISGHTALYWYRQSLGQGLEFLIYFQGNSAPDKSGLPSDRFSAERTGGSVSTLTIQRTQQEDSAVYLCASSSRDRAYNSPLHFGNGTRLTVT.

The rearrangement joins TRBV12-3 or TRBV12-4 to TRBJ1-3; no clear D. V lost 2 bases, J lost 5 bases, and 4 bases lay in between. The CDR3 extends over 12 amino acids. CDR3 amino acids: CASSLSRNTIYF. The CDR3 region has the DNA TGTGCCAGCAGTTTATCTAGAAACACCATATATTTT.

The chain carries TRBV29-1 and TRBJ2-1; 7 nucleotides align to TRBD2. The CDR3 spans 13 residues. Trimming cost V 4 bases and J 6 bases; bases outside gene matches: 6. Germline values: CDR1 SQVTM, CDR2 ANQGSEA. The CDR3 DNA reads TGCAGCGTTGCGGCGGGAGATGGCAATGAGCAGTTCTTC. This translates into CSVAAGDGNEQFF.

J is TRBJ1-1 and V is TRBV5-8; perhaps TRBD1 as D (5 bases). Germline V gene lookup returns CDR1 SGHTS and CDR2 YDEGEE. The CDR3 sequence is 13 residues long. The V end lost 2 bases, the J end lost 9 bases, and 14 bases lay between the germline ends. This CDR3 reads CASSFAGTGKAFF. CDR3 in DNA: TGTGCCAGCAGCTTCGCTGGCACAGGAAAAGCTTTCTTT.

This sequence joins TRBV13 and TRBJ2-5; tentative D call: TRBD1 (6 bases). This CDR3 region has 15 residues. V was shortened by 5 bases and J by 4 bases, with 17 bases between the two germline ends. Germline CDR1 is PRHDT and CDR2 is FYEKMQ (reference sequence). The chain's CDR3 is CASSIKQGWAETQYF. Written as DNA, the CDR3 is TGTGCCAGCAGCATAAAACAGGGATGGGCAGAGACCCAGTACTTC.

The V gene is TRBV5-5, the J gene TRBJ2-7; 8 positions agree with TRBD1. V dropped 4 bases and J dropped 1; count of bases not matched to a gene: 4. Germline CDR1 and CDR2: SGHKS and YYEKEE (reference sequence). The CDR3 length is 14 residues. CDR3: CASSVDRVSYEQYF. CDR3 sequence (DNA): TGTGCCAGCAGCGTGGACAGGGTTTCCTACGAGCAGTACTTC. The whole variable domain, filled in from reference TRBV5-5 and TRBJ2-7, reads DAGVTQSPTHLIKTRGQQVTLRCSPISGHKSVSWYQQVLGQGPQFIFQYYEKEERGRGNFPDRFSARQFPNYSSELNVNALLLGDSALYLCASSVDRVSYEQYFGPGTRLTVT.

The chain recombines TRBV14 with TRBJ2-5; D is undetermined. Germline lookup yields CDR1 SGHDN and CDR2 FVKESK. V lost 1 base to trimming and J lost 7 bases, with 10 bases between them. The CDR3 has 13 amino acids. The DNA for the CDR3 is TGTGCCAGCAGCCAAGGAGGAGTTGGGACCCAGTACTTC. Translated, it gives CASSQGGVGTQYF.

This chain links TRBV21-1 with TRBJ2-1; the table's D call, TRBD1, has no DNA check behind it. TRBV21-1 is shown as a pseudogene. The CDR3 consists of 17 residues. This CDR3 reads CASSPRLQVKPYNEQFF. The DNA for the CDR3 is TGTGCCAGCAGCCCCCGGTTACAGGTAAAACCTTACAATGAGCAGTTCTTC.